One and the same sample provided the 30 T cell receptor beta chains below, sequenced in a study of blood T cell repertoires in COVID-19. Data came from immunoSEQ multiplex PCR; TCRdb stores just in-frame clones and leaves some out. The profile shows around 120,000 clones, approximately 80% of them singletons. Sequenced input: peripheral blood. Receptors were obtained from a middle-aged man with active or convalescent COVID-19.

The rearrangement joins TRBV4-2 to TRBJ1-4, with D perhaps TRBD1 (5 bases). V was shortened by 0 bases and J by 7 bases, with 12 bases between the two germline ends. The CDR3 covers 15 residues. Germline V gene sequence: CDR1 LGHNA, CDR2 YNFKEQ. CDR3 sequence reads: CASSQDLGVGEKLFF. In DNA form, the CDR3 reads TGTGCCAGCAGCCAAGACCTAGGGGTTGGTGAAAAACTGTTTTTT.

V and J are TRBV7-2 and TRBJ2-3, with D perhaps matching TRBD2 (6 bases). V gave up 5 bases and J gave up 2 bases, with 20 bases separating them. CDR1 and CDR2 from the germline V gene are SGHTA and FQGNSA. The CDR3 consists of 17 residues. CDR3 protein: CASSRDSSILPTDTQYF. CDR3 DNA sequence: TGTGCCAGCAGCCGGGACTCTTCCATACTCCCCACAGATACGCAGTATTTT.

The CDR3 region has the DNA TGTGCCAGCAGTCCTCGGACAGGGGGCTCAGTTGCAACTAATGAAAAACTGTTTTTT. As protein: CASSPRTGGSVATNEKLFF. This chain uses TRBV2 with TRBJ1-4, with 11 nucleotides matching TRBD1. Germline CDR1 and CDR2: SNHLY and FYNNEI. The CDR3 has 19 amino acids. V lost 5 bases to trimming and J lost 0 bases; unmatched junction nucleotides: 11.

This chain joins TRBV9 and TRBJ2-5, with 7 nucleotides matching TRBD1. CDR3 length equals 15 residues. CDR1 and CDR2 (germline): SGDLS, YYNGEE. V trimming: 4 bases; J trimming: 1 base; junction bases outside the gene matches: 7. The CDR3 protein is CASSSGTVVQETQYF. The CDR3 DNA reads as TGTGCCAGCAGCTCCGGGACAGTCGTCCAAGAGACCCAGTACTTC.

V usage is TRBV28 and J usage is TRBJ2-1; possibly TRBD1 for D (5 bases). V dropped 2 bases and J dropped 10 bases, with 9 bases sitting between them. The germline V gene has CDR1 MDHEN and CDR2 SYDVKM. CDR3 size: 12 residues. The CDR3 bases are TGTGCCAGCAGTTTAGACAGCTTCGAGCAGTTCTTC. Its translation is CASSLDSFEQFF.

This chain connects TRBV7-2 to TRBJ1-3; D is uncertain. Trimming pared 1 base from V and 0 bases from J, leaving 7 bases between. Germline CDR1 is SGHTA and CDR2 is FQGNSA. CDR3 length equals 15 residues. CDR3 DNA: TGTGCCAGCAGCTTAGGATATAGCTCTGGAAACACCATATATTTT. Its translation: CASSLGYSSGNTIYF. Full variable domain (rest looked up from reference TRBV7-2 and TRBJ1-3): GAGVSQSPSNKVTEKGKDVELRCDPISGHTALYWYRQSLGQGLEFLIYFQGNSAPDKSGLPSDRFSAERTGGSVSTLTIQRTQQEDSAVYLCASSLGYSSGNTIYFGEGSWLTVV.

This chain uses TRBV27 with TRBJ1-3, with D possibly matching TRBD1 (5 bases). V gave up 5 bases and J gave up 1 base, with 9 bases separating them. CDR1 is MNHEY and CDR2 is SMNVEV in the germline V gene (reference sequence). The length of the CDR3 is 14 residues. The CDR3 DNA sequence: TGTGCCAGCAGTCCCCAGGGTTCTGGAAACACCATATATTTT. Protein: CASSPQGSGNTIYF.

This clone turned up a few times. The rearrangement uses TRBV10-3 and TRBJ1-2; 9 positions match TRBD1. The CDR3 consists of 13 residues. After removal of 6 bases from V and 6 bases from J, the junction contained 5 bases not matched to a gene. Germline CDR1 is ENHRY and CDR2 is SYGVKD. As DNA, the CDR3 is TGTGCCATCAGCAAGGACAGGGGAGATGGCTACACCTTC. Amino acids: CAISKDRGDGYTF.

CDR3 in amino acids: CASSPQGARGAFF. Written as DNA, the CDR3 is TGTGCCAGCAGTCCCCAGGGGGCCCGTGGAGCTTTCTTT. The chain links TRBV12-3 or TRBV12-4 to TRBJ1-1, with 8 bases identical to TRBD1. The CDR3 has 13 residues. J lost 10 bases, V lost 5 bases, and 9 bases had no gene match.

This sequence joins TRBV7-2 and TRBJ2-1, with 9 bases aligning to TRBD2. Germline CDR1 SGHTA, CDR2 FQGNSA. The CDR3 is 16 residues long. With V trimmed by 5 bases and J by 5 bases, 10 bases remained unmatched. The CDR3: CASSPEWAGGHNEQFF. For the CDR3, the DNA is TGTGCCAGCAGCCCCGAGTGGGCGGGGGGGCACAATGAGCAGTTCTTC.

This clone occurred a few times. Other DNA sequences in this sample translate to the same CDR3. The rearrangement uses TRBV30 and TRBJ2-7; D is uncertain. The germline V and J ends were trimmed by 2 bases and 3 bases, with 5 bases remaining between them. This CDR3 is 11 amino acids long. The germline V gene has CDR1 GTSNPN and CDR2 SVGIG (reference sequence). The CDR3 sequence: CAWSRGYEQYF. The DNA for the CDR3 is TGTGCCTGGAGTCGCGGCTACGAGCAGTACTTC.

The V and J genes are TRBV5-3 and TRBJ1-1; a weak D match, TRBD1 (5 bases). TRBV5-3 is labeled an ORF, and its function is uncertain. The CDR3 sequence is 10 residues long. The ends were cut back, 7 bases at V and 10 bases at J, with 11 bases in the middle. The CDR3 bases are TGTGCCAGAGTGGGGCAAGGAGCTTTCTTT. Amino acid sequence: CARVGQGAFF.

The chain links TRBV5-4 to TRBJ2-1; D perhaps matches TRBD2 (5 bases). The V gene lost 0 bases and the J gene lost 9 bases, with 16 bases spanning the gap. CDR1 and CDR2 from the germline V gene are SGHNT and YYREEE (reference sequence). This CDR3 contains 15 residues. CDR3 sequence: CASSLDWGRGSEQFF. The CDR3 nucleotides read TGTGCCAGCAGCTTGGACTGGGGTCGAGGGAGTGAGCAGTTCTTC.

This clone was found a few times. The V and J genes are TRBV3-1 (or the pseudogene TRBV3-2) and TRBJ2-5; 8 bases fit TRBD2. Germline V gene data show CDR1 as LGHDT and CDR2 as YNNKEL (reference sequence). V shed 1 base, J shed 5 bases, and the junction held 9 bases outside the gene matches. CDR3 length: 16 residues. CDR3 sequence: CASSQGTGLVRETQYF. Written as DNA, the CDR3 is TGTGCCAGCAGCCAAGGAACGGGACTAGTTCGCGAGACCCAGTACTTC.

The rearrangement joins TRBV5-1 to TRBJ1-1; D remains unclear. The CDR3 is 14 amino acids. The V end was cut by 0 bases, the J end by 0 bases, with 6 bases between. Germline assignment: CDR1 SGHRS and CDR2 YFSETQ. The DNA for the CDR3 is TGCGCCAGCAGCTTGGGCGGGGTGAACACTGAAGCTTTCTTT. It codes for CASSLGGVNTEAFF.

The chain couples TRBV3-1 (or the pseudogene TRBV3-2) to TRBJ2-5, with 9 bases that match TRBD2. Germline CDR1 is LGHDT and CDR2 is YNNKEL (reference sequence). V trimming: 4 bases; J trimming: 1 base; junction bases outside the gene matches: 4. The CDR3 has 15 amino acids. The CDR3 reads CASSRRTSAQETQYF. As DNA, the CDR3 is TGTGCCAGCAGCCGGAGGACTAGCGCCCAAGAGACCCAGTACTTC.

The J gene is TRBJ1-2, the V gene TRBV21-1. TRBV21-1 is noted as a pseudogene. The CDR3 runs 14 residues. The CDR3 DNA follows: TGTGCCAGCAGCAAAGCTACGGAGTTCTATGGCTACACCTTC. Translated: CASSKATEFYGYTF.

The chain links TRBV4-1 to TRBJ1-1; a possible D gene is TRBD1 (6 bases). V dropped 0 bases and J dropped 3 bases, with 14 bases sitting between them. The CDR3 totals 16 residues. Germline-derived CDR1 and CDR2 are MGHRA and YSYEKL. In DNA, the CDR3 is TGCGCCAGCAGCCAAGAAAGGAGACAGGTGTACACTGAAGCTTTCTTT. It yields the protein CASSQERRQVYTEAFF.

The table lists this clone with many counts. The CDR3: CASSVGTDNSPLHF. Here the CDR3 DNA reads TGTGCCAGCAGTGTTGGGACAGATAATTCACCCCTCCACTTT. V is TRBV2 and J is TRBJ1-6; TRBD1 aligns across 7 bases. The trim removed 4 bases at V and 5 bases at J, leaving 2 bases unmatched. Germline V gives CDR1 SNHLY, CDR2 FYNNEI. This CDR3 is 14 amino acids long.

The genes are TRBV12-3 or TRBV12-4 and TRBJ2-5, with unresolved D. The germline V and J ends were trimmed by 3 bases and 1 base, with 6 bases remaining between them. This CDR3 spans 13 amino acids. The CDR3 DNA reads TGTGCCAGCAGTTTCAGGCCCCAAGAGACCCAGTACTTC. The encoded protein is CASSFRPQETQYF.

The count of this clone is one. The chain couples TRBV4-1 to TRBJ1-3, with 10 nucleotides matching TRBD1. The CDR3 totals 16 residues. V shed 0 bases, J shed 9 bases, and the junction held 8 bases outside the gene matches. Germline lookup yields CDR1 MGHRA and CDR2 YSYEKL. CDR3 region: CASSQDRDRGRGTIYF. The DNA for the CDR3 is TGCGCCAGCAGCCAAGATAGGGACAGGGGCCGAGGCACCATATATTTT.

The V gene is TRBV5-6, the J gene TRBJ2-3; D unresolved. Germline values: CDR1 SGHDT, CDR2 YYEEEE. The CDR3 has 13 amino acids. Trimming stripped 2 bases from V and 0 bases from J, with 4 bases between. CDR3 bases: TGTGCCAGCAGCTTCCCGAGCACAGATACGCAGTATTTT. Translating gives CASSFPSTDTQYF.

The chain has TRBV5-1 and TRBJ2-2; 11 bases agree with TRBD2. The germline CDR1 and CDR2 sequences are SGHRS and YFSETQ. This CDR3 comprises 16 residues. Trimming took 6 bases from V and 5 from J; bases not matched to a gene: 9. CDR3 sequence reads: CASNSLAGGRTGELFF. The CDR3 region has the DNA TGCGCCAGCAACTCCCTAGCGGGGGGCCGGACCGGGGAGCTGTTTTTT.

The chain links TRBV29-1 to TRBJ1-1, with 7 bases matching TRBD1. CDR1 is SQVTM, CDR2 ANQGSEA, per germline. This CDR3 has 11 amino acids. V shed 6 bases, J shed 6 bases, and the junction held 4 bases outside the gene matches. As DNA, the CDR3 is TGCAGCGTGACAGGGTACTCTGAAGCTTTCTTT. This codes for CSVTGYSEAFF.

This clone was recorded once. V is TRBV2 and J is TRBJ1-5; 8 nucleotides agree with TRBD1. The CDR3 loop spans 17 amino acids. V lost 4 bases to trimming and J lost 0 bases; unmatched junction nucleotides: 8. Germline CDR1 SNHLY, CDR2 FYNNEI. The CDR3 DNA follows: TGTGCCAGCAGTGGAGAGGACAGGGTTTATAGCAATCAGCCCCAGCATTTT. It translates to CASSGEDRVYSNQPQHF.

This clone was counted between two and nine times. This rearrangement joins TRBV6-1 to TRBJ1-5, with D unresolved. Germline CDR1 and CDR2: MNHNS and SASEGT. This CDR3 is 11 amino acids long. Trimming removed 3 bases at V and 9 bases at J, with 6 bases between. The CDR3 nucleotides read TGTGCCAGCAGTGATGAGGGGCCCCAGCATTTT. Translated, it gives CASSDEGPQHF.

This clone was observed once. The rearrangement links TRBV27 to TRBJ2-1, with a tentative D call TRBD1 (5 bases). This CDR3 comprises 17 residues. Germline V gene data show CDR1 as MNHEY and CDR2 as SMNVEV (reference sequence). Trimming removed 5 bases at V and 4 bases at J, with 21 bases between. Written as DNA, the CDR3 is TGTGCCAGCAGTGATACCGCCGGCGGACACATGTACAATGAGCAGTTCTTC. Translating it yields CASSDTAGGHMYNEQFF.

V is TRBV5-1 and J is TRBJ2-3; D remains ambiguous. The CDR3 runs to 15 residues. Germline V gene sequence: CDR1 SGHRS, CDR2 YFSETQ. The V end lost 3 bases, the J end lost 2 bases, and 13 bases lay between the germline ends. Written as DNA, the CDR3 is TGCGCCAGCAGCTCAGCAACGACTGCCACAGATACGCAGTATTTT. Translated: CASSSATTATDTQYF.

The genes are TRBV7-3 and TRBJ2-5; perhaps TRBD1 as D (5 bases). Germline-derived CDR1 and CDR2 are SGHTA and FQGTGA. Between the trimmed V and J ends, which lost 0 bases and 5 bases, there was a span of 13 bases. The CDR3 contains 15 residues. For the CDR3, the DNA is TGTGCCAGCAGCTTAACTCCCTCAGGGCGGGAGACCCAGTACTTC. Translated: CASSLTPSGRETQYF.

This chain uses TRBV9 with TRBJ1-4; D unclear. CDR1 and CDR2 from the germline V gene are SGDLS and YYNGEE. V gave up 3 bases and J gave up 0 bases, with 12 bases separating them. The CDR3 extends over 16 amino acids. This CDR3 reads CASSGQLKTTNEKLFF. The CDR3, as DNA: TGTGCCAGCAGCGGACAACTTAAAACAACTAATGAAAAACTGTTTTTT.